These T cell receptor beta chains were read from a single sample in a study of blood T cell repertoires in COVID-19. Profiling relied on immunoSEQ multiplex PCR, and the TCRdb table lists in-frame clones only, not all of them. Seen here are a few hundred thousand clones, roughly 80% observed once, and the top ten hold approximately 5%. Sequenced input: PBMCs or T cells enriched from blood (not recorded which). The receptors were gathered from a man aged 40-49 years who had been exposed to COVID-19. The CDR3 runs from the conserved cysteine through the conserved F or W. The D gene is left open where the match is weak. Only some rows state a clone size, as once, few, many or a class for expanded clones.

j_call,clone_size,v_call,d_call,cdr3_aa,cdr3_nt
TRBJ2-3,NA,TRBV29-1,TRBD1,CSVDGTDTDTQYF,TGCAGCGTTGACGGGACAGACACAGATACGCAGTATTTT
TRBJ2-5,NA,TRBV13,TRBD2,CASSSGGGTQYF,TGTGCCAGCAGCTCCGGGGGGGGGACCCAGTACTTC
TRBJ2-7,NA,TRBV4-1,TRBD2,CASSQLAGGPGDEQYF,TGCGCCAGCAGCCAACTAGCGGGAGGGCCAGGCGACGAGCAGTACTTC
TRBJ1-5,NA,TRBV10-3,NA,CAISPGNQPQHF,TGTGCCATCAGCCCAGGCAATCAGCCCCAGCATTTT
TRBJ2-1,few,TRBV25-1,NA,CASRSGYNEQFF,TGTGCCAGTAGGTCCGGGTACAATGAGCAGTTCTTC
TRBJ2-5,once,TRBV5-1,TRBD1,CASSPGQGIRETQYF,TGCGCCAGCAGCCCGGGACAGGGAATACGAGAGACCCAGTACTTC
TRBJ1-5,NA,TRBV19,NA,CASSTHIDRPAGQPQHF,TGTGCCAGTAGTACTCATATCGACAGGCCGGCCGGCCAGCCCCAGCATTTT
TRBJ1-1,NA,TRBV24-1,NA,CATSNQGSEAFF,TGTGCCACCAGTAATCAGGGTTCCGAAGCTTTCTTT
TRBJ2-5,few,TRBV20-1,TRBD2,CSASSYSGRQETQYF,TGCAGTGCTAGTTCCTATAGCGGGAGGCAAGAGACCCAGTACTTC
TRBJ2-7,NA,TRBV4-2,TRBD2,CASSQDLAGTSGFTYEQYF,TGTGCCAGCAGCCAAGATCTCGCCGGGACTAGCGGGTTTACCTACGAGCAGTACTTC
TRBJ2-2,once,TRBV24-1,NA,CATSGRGSGELFF,TGTGCCACCAGTGGGCGGGGATCCGGGGAGCTGTTTTTT